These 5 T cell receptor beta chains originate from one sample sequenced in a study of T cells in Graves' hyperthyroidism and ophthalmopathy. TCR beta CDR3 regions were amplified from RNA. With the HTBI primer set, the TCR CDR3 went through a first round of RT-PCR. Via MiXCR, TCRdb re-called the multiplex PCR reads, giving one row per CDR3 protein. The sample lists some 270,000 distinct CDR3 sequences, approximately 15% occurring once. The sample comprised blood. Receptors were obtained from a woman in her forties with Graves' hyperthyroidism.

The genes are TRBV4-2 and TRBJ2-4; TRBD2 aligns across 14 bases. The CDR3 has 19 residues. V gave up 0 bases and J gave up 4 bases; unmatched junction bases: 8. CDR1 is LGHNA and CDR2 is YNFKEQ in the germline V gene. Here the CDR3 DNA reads TGTGCCAGCAGCCAAGATTGGACTAGCGGGAGGTCGCGAAAAAACATTCAGTACTTC. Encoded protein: CASSQDWTSGRSRKNIQYF.

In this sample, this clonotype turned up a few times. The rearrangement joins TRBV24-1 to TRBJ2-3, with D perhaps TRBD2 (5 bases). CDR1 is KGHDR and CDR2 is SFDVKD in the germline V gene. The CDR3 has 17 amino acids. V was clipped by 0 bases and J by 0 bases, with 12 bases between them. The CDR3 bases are TGTGCCACCAGTGATTTGAATCTAGCCGGTAGCACAGATACGCAGTATTTT. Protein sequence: CATSDLNLAGSTDTQYF.

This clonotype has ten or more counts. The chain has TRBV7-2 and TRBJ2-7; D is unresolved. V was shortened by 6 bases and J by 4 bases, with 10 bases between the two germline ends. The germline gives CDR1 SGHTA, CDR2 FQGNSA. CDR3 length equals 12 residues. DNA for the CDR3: TGTGCCAGCAGTTTATCGCCTTACGAGCAGTACTTC. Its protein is CASSLSPYEQYF.

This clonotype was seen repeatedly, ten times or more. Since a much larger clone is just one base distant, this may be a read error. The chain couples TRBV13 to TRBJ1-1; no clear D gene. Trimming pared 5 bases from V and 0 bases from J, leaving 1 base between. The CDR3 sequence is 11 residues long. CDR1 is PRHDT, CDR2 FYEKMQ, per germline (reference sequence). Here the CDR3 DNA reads TGTGCCAGCAGCATGAACACTGAAGCTTTCTTT. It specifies CASSMNTEAFF.

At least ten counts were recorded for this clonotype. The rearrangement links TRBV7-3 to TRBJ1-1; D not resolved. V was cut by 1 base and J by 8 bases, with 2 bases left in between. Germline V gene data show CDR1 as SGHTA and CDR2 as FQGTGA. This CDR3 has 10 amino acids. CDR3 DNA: TGTGCCAGCAGCTTAAACGAAGCTTTCTTT. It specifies CASSLNEAFF.